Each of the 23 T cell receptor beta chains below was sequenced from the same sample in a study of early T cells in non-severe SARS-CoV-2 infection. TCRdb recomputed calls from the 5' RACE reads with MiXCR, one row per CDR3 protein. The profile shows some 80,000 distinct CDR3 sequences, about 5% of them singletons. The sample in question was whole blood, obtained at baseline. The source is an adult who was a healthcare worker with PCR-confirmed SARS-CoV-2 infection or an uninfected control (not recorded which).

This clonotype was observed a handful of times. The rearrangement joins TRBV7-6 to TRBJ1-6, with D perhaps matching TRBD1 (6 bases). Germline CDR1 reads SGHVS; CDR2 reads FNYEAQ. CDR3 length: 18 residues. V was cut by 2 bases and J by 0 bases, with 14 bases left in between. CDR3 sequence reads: CASSLRGGESSYNSPLHF. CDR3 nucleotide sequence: TGTGCCAGCAGCTTAAGAGGGGGTGAAAGCTCCTATAATTCACCCCTCCACTTT.

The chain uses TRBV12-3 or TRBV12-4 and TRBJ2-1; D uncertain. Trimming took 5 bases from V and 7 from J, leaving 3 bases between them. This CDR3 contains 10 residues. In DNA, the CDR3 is TGTGCCAGCAGTAGGAATGAGCAGTTCTTC. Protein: CASSRNEQFF.

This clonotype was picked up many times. CDR3 protein: CATSVMGEAFF. In DNA, the CDR3 is TGTGCCACCAGTGTCATGGGTGAAGCTTTCTTT. The chain carries TRBV24-1 and TRBJ1-1; no clear D. CDR3 size: 11 residues. Germline values: CDR1 KGHDR, CDR2 SFDVKD. Deletions cut 5 bases from V and 7 bases from J, with 7 bases between.

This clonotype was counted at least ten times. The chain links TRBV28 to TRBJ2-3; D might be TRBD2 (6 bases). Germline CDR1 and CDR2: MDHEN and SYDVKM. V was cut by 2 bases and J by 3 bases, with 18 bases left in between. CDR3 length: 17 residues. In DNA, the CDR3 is TGTGCCAGCAGTTTAGGGGTCGCAACGGGAGTAACAGATACGCAGTATTTT. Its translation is CASSLGVATGVTDTQYF.

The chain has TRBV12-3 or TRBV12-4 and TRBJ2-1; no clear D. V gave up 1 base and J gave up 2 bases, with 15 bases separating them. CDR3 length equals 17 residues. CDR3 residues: CASSLEIIGAPYNEQFF. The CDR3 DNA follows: TGTGCCAGCAGTTTAGAAATAATAGGTGCCCCCTACAATGAGCAGTTCTTC.

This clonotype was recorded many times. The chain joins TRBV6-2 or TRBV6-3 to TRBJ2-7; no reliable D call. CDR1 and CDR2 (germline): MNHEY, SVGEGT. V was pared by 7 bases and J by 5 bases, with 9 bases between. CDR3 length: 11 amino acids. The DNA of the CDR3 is TGTGCCAGCACCGACTGGCACGAGCAGTACTTC. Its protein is CASTDWHEQYF.

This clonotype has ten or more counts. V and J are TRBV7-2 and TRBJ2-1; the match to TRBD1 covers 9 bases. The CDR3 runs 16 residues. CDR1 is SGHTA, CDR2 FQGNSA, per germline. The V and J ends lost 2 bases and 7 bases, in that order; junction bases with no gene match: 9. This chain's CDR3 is CASSLPQGDRANEQFF. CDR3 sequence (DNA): TGTGCCAGCAGCTTACCCCAGGGGGACAGGGCGAATGAGCAGTTCTTC.

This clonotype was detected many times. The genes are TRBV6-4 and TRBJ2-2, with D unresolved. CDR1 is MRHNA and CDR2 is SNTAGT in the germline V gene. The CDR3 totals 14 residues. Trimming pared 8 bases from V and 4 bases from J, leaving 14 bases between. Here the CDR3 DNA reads TGTGCCAGCTCGGTAACGGAAGGCACCGGGGAGCTGTTTTTT. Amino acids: CASSVTEGTGELFF.

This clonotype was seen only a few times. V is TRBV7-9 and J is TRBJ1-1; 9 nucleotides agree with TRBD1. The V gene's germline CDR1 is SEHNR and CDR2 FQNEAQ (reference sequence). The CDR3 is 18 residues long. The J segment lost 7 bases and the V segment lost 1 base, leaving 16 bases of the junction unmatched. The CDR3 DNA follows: TGTGCCAGCAGCTTAGAGTGTTGGACAGGGGACTGCCGGGGTGAAGCTTTCTTT. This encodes CASSLECWTGDCRGEAFF.

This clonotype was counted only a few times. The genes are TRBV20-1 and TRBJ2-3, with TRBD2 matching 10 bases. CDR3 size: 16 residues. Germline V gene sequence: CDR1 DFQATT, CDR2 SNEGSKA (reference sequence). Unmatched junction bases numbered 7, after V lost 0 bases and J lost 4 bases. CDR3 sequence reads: CSARDWSSGSADTQYF. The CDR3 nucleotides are TGCAGTGCTAGAGATTGGTCTAGCGGGAGTGCAGATACGCAGTATTTT.

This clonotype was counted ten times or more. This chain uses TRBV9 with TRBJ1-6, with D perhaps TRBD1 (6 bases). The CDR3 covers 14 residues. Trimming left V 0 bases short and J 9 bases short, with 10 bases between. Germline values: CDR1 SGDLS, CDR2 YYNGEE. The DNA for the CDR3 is TGTGCCAGCAGCGTAGGAACAGGGAGTTCACCCCTCCACTTT. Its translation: CASSVGTGSSPLHF.

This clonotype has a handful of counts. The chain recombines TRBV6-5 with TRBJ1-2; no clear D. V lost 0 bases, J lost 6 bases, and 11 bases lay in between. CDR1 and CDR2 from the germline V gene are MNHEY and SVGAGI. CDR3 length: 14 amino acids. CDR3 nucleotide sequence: TGTGCCAGCAGTTACTCAGGGCGACTCAATGGCTACACCTTC. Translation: CASSYSGRLNGYTF.

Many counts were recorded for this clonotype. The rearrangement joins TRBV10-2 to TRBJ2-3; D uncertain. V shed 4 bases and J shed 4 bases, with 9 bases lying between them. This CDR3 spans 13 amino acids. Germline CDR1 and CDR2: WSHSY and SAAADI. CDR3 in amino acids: CASSASKADTQYF. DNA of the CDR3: TGCGCCAGCAGTGCCTCGAAAGCAGATACGCAGTATTTT.

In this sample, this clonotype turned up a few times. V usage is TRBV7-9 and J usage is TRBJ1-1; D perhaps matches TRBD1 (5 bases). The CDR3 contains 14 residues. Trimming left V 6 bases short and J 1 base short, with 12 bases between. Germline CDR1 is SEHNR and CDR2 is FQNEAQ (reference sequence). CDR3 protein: CASRSGASNTEAFF. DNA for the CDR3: TGTGCCAGCAGAAGCGGGGCCTCGAACACTGAAGCTTTCTTT.

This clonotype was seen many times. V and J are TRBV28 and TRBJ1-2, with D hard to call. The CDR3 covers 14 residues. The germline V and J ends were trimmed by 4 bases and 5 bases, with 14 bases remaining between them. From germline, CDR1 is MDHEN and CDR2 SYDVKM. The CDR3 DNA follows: TGTGCCAGCAGTTCCCTAAGGGAACCATATGGCTACACCTTC. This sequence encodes CASSSLREPYGYTF.

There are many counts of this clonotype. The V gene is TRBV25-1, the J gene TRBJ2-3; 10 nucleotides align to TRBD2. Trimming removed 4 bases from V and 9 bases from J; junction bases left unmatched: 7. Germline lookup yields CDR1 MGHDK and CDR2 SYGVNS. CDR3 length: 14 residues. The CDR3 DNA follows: TGTGCCAGCAGTGTTAGCGGGAGGTCGGAAACGCAGTATTTT. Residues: CASSVSGRSETQYF.

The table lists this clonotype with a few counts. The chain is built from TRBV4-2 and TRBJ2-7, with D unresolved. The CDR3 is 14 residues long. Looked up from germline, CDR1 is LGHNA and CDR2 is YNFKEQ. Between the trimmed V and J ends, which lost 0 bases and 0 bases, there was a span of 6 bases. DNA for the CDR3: TGTGCCAGCAGCCAAGATGAAAGCTCCTACGAGCAGTACTTC. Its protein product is CASSQDESSYEQYF.

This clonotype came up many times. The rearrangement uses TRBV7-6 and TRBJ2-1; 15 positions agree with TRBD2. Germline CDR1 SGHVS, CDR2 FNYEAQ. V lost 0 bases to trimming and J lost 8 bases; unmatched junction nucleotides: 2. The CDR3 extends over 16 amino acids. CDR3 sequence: CASSLAGLAGGYEQFF. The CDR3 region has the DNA TGTGCCAGCAGCTTAGCGGGACTAGCGGGGGGCTATGAGCAGTTCTTC.

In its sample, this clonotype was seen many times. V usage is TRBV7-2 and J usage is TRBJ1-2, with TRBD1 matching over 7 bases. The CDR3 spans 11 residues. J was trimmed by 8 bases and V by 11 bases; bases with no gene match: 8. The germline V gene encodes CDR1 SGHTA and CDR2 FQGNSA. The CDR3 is CAGKTGLGYTF. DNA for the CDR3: TGTGCCGGAAAGACAGGGTTGGGCTACACCTTC.

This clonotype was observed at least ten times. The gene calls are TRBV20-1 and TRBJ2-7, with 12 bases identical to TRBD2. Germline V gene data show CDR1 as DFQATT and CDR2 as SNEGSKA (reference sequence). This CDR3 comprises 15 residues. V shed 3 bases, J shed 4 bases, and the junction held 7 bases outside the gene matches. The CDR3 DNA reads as TGCAGTGCTAGCGTGGGACTAGCGGGCAGTTACGAGCAGTACTTC. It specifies CSASVGLAGSYEQYF.

The CDR3 sequence is CASSTVTSYEQYF. Here the CDR3 DNA reads TGTGCCAGCAGTACTGTCACCTCCTACGAGCAGTACTTC. The rearrangement uses TRBV27 and TRBJ2-7; unclear D gene. Germline CDR1 MNHEY, CDR2 SMNVEV (reference sequence). CDR3 length: 13 residues. The germline V and J ends were trimmed by 5 bases and 0 bases, with 8 bases remaining between them.

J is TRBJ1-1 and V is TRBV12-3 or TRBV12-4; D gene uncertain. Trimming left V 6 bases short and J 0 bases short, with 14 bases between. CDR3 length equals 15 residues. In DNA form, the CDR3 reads TGTGCCAGCAGACTCGCTATGTCGGTGAACACTGAAGCTTTCTTT. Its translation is CASRLAMSVNTEAFF.

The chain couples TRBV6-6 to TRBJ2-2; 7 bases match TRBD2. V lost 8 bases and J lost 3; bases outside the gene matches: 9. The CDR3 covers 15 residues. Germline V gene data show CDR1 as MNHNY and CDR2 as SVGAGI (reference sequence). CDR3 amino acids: CASYLGTTHTGELFF. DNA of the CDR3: TGTGCCAGCTATCTAGGGACTACCCACACCGGGGAGCTGTTTTTT.